This TCR beta chain was sequenced during a study of blood T cell repertoires in COVID-19. Sequencing used immunoSEQ multiplex PCR; TCRdb keeps in-frame clones, though not all of them. The sample holds around 310,000 clones; over 75% are singletons and the top ten take roughly a tenth. The germline gives CDR1 SGDLS, CDR2 YYNGEE. The CDR3 extends over 14 amino acids. With 3 bases clipped from V and 5 bases from J, the junction kept 6 bases outside the gene matches. Sequenced material: PBMCs or T cells enriched from blood (not recorded which). The receptor comes from a woman aged 40-49 years who had recovered from COVID-19. This rearrangement joins TRBV9 to TRBJ2-5, with TRBD2 matching 8 bases. The CDR3 region has the DNA TGTGCCAGCAGCGAAGCGGGAGCGGGGGAGACCCAGTACTTC. Its translation is CASSEAGAGETQYF.